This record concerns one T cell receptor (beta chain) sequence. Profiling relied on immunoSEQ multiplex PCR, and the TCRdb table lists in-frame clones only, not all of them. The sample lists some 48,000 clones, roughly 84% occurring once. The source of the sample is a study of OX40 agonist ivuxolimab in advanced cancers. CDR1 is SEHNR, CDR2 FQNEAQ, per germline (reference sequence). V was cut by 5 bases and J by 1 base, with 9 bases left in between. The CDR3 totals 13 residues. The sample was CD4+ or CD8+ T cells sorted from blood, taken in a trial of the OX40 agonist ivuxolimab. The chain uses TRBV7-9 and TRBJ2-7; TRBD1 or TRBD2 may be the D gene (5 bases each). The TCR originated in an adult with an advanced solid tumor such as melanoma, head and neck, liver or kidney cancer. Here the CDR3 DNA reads TGTGCCAGCAGCCGGGACGGTTCCTACGAGCAGTACTTC. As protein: CASSRDGSYEQYF.